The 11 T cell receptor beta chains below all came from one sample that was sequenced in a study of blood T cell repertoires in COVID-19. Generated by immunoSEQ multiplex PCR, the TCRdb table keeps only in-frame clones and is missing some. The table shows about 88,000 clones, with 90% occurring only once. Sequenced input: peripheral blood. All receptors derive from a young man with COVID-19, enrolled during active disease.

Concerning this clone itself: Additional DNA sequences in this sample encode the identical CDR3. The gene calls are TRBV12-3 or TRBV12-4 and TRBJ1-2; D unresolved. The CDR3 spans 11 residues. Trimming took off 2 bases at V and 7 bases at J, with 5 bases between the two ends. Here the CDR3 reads CASSLRGGYTF. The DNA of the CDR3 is TGTGCCAGCAGTTTAAGAGGTGGCTACACCTTC.

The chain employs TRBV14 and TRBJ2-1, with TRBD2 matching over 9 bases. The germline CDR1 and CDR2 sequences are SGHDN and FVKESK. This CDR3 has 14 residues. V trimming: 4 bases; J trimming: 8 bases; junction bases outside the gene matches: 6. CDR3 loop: CASSLGLAGDEQFF. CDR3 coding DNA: TGTGCCAGCAGCCTGGGACTAGCAGGAGATGAGCAGTTCTTC.

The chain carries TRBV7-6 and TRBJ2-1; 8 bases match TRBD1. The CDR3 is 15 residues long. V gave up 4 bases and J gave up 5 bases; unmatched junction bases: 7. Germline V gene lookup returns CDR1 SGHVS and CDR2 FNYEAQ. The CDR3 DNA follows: TGTGCCAGCAGCTACGACAGGGGAGGAGACAATGAGCAGTTCTTC. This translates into CASSYDRGGDNEQFF.

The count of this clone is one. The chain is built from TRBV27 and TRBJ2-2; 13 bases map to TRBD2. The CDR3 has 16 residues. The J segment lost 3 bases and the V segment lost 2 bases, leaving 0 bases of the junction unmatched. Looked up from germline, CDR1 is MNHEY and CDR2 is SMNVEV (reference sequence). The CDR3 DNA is TGTGCCAGCAGTTTAGGACTAGCGGGGGACACCGGGGAGCTGTTTTTT. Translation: CASSLGLAGDTGELFF.

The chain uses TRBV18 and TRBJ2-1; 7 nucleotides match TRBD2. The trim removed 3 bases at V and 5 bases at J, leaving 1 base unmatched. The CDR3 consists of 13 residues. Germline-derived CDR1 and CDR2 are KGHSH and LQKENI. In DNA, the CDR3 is TGTGCCAGCTCACCGGGGACTAACAATGAGCAGTTCTTC. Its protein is CASSPGTNNEQFF.

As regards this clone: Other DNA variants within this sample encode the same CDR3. The CDR3 protein is CASSLQNTGELFF. The CDR3 nucleotides read TGTGCCAGCAGTTTACAAAACACCGGGGAGCTGTTTTTT. The V and J genes are TRBV12-3 or TRBV12-4 and TRBJ2-2; D unclear. This CDR3 has 13 residues. The V gene lost 2 bases and the J gene lost 2 bases, with 3 bases spanning the gap.

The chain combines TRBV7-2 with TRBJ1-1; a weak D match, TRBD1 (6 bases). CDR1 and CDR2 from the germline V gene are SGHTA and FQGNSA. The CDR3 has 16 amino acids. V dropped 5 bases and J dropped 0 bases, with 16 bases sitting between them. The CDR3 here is CASSPTGGLLNTEAFF. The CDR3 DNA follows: TGTGCCAGCAGCCCCACGGGGGGGCTGTTGAACACTGAAGCTTTCTTT.

The chain's CDR3 is CASSLHGRETQYF. CDR3 nucleotides: TGTGCCAGCAGCCTCCACGGGAGGGAGACCCAGTACTTC. The chain links TRBV3-1 (or the pseudogene TRBV3-2) to TRBJ2-5; 7 nucleotides align to TRBD2. From germline, CDR1 is LGHDT and CDR2 YNNKEL (reference sequence). The V and J ends lost 4 bases and 5 bases, in that order; junction bases with no gene match: 4. This CDR3 is 13 amino acids long.

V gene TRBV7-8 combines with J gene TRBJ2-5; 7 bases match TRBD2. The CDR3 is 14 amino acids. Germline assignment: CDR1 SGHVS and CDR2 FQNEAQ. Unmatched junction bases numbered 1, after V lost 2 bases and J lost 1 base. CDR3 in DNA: TGTGCCAGCAGCTTAACTAGCGTCCAAGAGACCCAGTACTTC. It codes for CASSLTSVQETQYF.

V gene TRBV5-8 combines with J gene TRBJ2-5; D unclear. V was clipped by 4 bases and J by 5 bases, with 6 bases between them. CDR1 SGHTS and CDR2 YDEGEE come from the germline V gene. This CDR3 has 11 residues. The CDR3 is CASSLRETQYF. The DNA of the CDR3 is TGTGCCAGCAGCCTCCGGGAGACCCAGTACTTC.

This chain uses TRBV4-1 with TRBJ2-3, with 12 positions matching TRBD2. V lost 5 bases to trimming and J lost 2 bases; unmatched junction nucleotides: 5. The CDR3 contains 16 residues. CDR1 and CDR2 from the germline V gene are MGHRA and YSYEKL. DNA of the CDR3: TGCGCCAGCAGCTGGCGGACTAGCGGGACCACAGATACGCAGTATTTT. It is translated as CASSWRTSGTTDTQYF.